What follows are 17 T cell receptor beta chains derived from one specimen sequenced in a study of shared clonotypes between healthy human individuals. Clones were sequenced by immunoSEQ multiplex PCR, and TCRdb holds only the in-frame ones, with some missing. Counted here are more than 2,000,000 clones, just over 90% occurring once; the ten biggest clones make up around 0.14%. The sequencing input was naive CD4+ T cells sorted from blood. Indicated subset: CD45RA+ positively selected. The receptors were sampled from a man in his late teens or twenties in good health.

The CDR3 coding sequence is TGTGCCAGCAGCTTTGCCGGACAGATATATACGCAGTATTTT. Its protein product is CASSFAGQIYTQYF. This chain connects TRBV5-4 to TRBJ2-3, with a tentative D call TRBD1 (6 bases). The V end lost 2 bases, the J end lost 7 bases, and 14 bases lay between the germline ends. Germline CDR1 and CDR2: SGHNT and YYREEE (reference sequence). The CDR3 is made up of 14 amino acids.

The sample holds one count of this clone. CDR3 sequence (DNA): TGTGCCAGCAGCCAAGATCTACGACAGGGCGGTGGCTACACCTTC. It encodes CASSQDLRQGGGYTF. This rearrangement joins TRBV14 to TRBJ1-2; 7 bases fit TRBD1. Trimming cost V 0 bases and J 7 bases; bases outside gene matches: 8. The CDR3 sequence is 15 residues long. Germline loops: CDR1 SGHDN, CDR2 FVKESK.

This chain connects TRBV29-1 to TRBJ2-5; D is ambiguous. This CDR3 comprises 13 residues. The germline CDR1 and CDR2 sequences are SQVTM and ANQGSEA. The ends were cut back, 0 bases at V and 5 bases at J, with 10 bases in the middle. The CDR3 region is CSVEDSRMETQYF. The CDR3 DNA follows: TGCAGCGTTGAAGATTCTAGAATGGAGACCCAGTACTTC.

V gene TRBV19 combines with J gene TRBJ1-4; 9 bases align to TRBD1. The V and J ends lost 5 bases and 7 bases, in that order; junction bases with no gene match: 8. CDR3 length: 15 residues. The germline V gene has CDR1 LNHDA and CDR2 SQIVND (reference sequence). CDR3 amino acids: CASSSTGTGLEKLFF. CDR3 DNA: TGTGCCAGTAGTTCTACCGGGACAGGGCTTGAAAAACTGTTTTTT.

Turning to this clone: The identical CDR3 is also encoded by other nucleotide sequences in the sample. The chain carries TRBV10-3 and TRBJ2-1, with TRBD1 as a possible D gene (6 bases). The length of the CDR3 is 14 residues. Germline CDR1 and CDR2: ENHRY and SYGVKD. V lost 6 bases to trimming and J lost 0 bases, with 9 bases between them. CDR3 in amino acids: CAIRDRSSYNEQFF. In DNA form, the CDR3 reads TGTGCCATCAGAGACAGGTCCTCCTACAATGAGCAGTTCTTC.

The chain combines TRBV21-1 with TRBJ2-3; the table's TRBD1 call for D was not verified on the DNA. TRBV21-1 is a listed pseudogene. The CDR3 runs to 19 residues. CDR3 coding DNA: TGTGCCAGCAGCAAAACCCGGGGGACAGGTCGTACTAGCACAGATACGCAGTATTTT. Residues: CASSKTRGTGRTSTDTQYF.

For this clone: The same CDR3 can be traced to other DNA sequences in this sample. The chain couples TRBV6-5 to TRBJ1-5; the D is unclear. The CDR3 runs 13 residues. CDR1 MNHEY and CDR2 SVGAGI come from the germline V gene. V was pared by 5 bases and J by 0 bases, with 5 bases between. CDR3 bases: TGTGCCAGCAGTCGAAATAGCAATCAGCCCCAGCATTTT. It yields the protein CASSRNSNQPQHF.

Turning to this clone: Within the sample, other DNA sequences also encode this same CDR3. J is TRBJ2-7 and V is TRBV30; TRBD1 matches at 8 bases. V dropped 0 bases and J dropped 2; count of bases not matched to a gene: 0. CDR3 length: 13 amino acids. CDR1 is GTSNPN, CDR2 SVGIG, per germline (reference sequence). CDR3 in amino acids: CAWSVQGAYEQYF. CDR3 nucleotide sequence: TGTGCCTGGAGTGTACAGGGGGCCTACGAGCAGTACTTC.

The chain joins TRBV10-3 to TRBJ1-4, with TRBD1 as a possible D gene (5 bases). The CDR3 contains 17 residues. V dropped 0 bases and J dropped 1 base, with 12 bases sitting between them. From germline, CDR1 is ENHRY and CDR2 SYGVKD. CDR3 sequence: CAISESAGSLTNEKLFF. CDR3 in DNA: TGTGCCATCAGTGAGTCGGCAGGGAGTTTAACTAATGAAAAACTGTTTTTT.

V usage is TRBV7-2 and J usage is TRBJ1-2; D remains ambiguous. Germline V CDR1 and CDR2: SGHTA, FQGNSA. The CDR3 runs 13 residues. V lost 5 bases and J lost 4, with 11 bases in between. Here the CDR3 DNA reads TGTGCCAGCAGCCCCGACAAAAGCTATGGCTACACCTTC. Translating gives CASSPDKSYGYTF. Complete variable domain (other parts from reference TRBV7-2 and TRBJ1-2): GAGVSQSPSNKVTEKGKDVELRCDPISGHTALYWYRQSLGQGLEFLIYFQGNSAPDKSGLPSDRFSAERTGGSVSTLTIQRTQQEDSAVYLCASSPDKSYGYTFGSGTRLTVV.

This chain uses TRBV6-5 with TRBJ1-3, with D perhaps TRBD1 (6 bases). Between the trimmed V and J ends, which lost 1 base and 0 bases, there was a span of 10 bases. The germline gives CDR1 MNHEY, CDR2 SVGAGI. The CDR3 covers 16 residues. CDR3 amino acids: CASSYWDTVSGNTIYF. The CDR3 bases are TGTGCCAGCAGTTACTGGGACACAGTCTCTGGAAACACCATATATTTT.

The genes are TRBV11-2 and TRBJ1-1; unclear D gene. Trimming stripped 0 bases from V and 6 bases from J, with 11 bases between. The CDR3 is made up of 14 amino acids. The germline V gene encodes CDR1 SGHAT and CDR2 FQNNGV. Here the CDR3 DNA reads TGTGCCAGCAGCTTAGAGGGAGGGCGGGCTGAAGCTTTCTTT. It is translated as CASSLEGGRAEAFF. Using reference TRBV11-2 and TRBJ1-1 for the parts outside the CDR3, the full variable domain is EAGVAQSPRYKIIEKRQSVAFWCNPISGHATLYWYQQILGQGPKLLIQFQNNGVVDDSQLPKDRFSAERLKGVDSTLKIQPAKLEDSAVYLCASSLEGGRAEAFFGQGTRLTVV.

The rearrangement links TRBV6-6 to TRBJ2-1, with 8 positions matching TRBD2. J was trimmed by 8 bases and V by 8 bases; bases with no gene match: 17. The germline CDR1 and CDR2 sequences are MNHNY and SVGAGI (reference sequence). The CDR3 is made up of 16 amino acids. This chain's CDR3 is CASCGSGNRDRDEQFF. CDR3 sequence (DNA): TGTGCCAGCTGTGGTAGCGGGAACCGGGATCGCGATGAGCAGTTCTTC.

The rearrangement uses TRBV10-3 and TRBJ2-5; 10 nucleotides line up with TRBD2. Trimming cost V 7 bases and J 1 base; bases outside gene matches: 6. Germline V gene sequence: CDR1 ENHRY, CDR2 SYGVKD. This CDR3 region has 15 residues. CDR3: CAIKPSGGSQETQYF. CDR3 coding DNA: TGTGCCATCAAGCCTAGCGGGGGTTCCCAAGAGACCCAGTACTTC.

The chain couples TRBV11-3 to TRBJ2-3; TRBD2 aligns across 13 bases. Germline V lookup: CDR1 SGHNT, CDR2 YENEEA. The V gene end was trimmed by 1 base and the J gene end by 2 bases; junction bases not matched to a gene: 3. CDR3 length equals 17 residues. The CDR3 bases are TGTGCCAGCAGCTTAGGGGGACTAGCGGGGACCACAGATACGCAGTATTTT. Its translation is CASSLGGLAGTTDTQYF.

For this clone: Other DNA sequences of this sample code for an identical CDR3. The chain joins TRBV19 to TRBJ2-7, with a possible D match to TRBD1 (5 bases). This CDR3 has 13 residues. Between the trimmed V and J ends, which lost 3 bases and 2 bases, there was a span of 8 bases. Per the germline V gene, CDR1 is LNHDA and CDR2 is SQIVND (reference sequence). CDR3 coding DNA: TGTGCCAGTAGTATCCAGGGTCCCTACGAGCAGTACTTC. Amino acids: CASSIQGPYEQYF.

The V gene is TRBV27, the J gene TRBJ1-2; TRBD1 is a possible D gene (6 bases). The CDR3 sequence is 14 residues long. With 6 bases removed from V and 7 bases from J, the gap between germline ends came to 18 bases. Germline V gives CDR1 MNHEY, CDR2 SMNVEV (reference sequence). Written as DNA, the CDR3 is TGTGCCAGCAGATCCGAACAGGGCGTCTTTGGCTACACCTTC. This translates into CASRSEQGVFGYTF.